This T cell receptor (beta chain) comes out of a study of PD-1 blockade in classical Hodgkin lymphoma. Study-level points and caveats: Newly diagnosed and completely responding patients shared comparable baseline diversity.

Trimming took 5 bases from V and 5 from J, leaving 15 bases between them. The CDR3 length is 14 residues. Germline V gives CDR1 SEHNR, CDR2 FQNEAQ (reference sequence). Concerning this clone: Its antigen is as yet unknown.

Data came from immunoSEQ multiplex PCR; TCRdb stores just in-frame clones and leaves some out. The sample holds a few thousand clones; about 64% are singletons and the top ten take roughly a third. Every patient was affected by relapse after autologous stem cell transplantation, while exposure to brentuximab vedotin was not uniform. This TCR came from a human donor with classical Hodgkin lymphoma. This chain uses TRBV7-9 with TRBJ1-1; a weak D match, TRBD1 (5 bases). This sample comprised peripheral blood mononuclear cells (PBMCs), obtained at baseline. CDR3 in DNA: TGTGCCAGCAGCGCGACCGGGACGGGGACTGAAGCTTTCTTT. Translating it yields CASSATGTGTEAFF. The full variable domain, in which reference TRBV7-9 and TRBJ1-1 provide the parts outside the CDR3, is DTGVSQNPRHKITKRGQNVTFRCDPISEHNRLYWYRQTLGQGPEFLTYFQNEAQLEKSRLLSDRFSAERPKGSFSTLEIQRTEQGDSAMYLCASSATGTGTEAFFGQGTRLTVV.